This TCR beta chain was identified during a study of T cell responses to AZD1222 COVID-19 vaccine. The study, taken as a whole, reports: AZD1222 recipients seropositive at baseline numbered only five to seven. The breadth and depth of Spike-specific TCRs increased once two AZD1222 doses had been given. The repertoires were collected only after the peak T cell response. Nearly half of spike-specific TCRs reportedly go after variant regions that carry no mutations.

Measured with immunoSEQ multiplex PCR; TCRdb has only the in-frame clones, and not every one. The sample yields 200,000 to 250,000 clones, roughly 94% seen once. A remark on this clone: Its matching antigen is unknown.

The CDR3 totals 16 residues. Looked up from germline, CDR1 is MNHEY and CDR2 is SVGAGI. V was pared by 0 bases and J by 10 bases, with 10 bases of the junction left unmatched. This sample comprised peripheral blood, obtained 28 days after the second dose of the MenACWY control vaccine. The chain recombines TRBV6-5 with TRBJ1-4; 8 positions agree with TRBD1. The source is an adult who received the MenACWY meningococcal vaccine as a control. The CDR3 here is CASSYSTGTGVRKLFF. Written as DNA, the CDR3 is TGTGCCAGCAGTTACTCGACCGGGACAGGTGTGAGAAAACTGTTTTTT.